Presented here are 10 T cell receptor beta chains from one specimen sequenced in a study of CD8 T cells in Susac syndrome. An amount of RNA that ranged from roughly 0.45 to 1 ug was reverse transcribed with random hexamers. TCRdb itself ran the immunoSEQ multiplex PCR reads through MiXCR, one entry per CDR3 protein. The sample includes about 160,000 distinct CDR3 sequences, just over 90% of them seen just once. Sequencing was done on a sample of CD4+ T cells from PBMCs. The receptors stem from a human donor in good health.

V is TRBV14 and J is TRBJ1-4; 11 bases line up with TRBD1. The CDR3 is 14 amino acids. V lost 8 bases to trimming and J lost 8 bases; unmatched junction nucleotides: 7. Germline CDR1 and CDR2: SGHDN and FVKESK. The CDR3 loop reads CASGRTGGFEKLFF. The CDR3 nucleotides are TGTGCCAGCGGACGGACAGGGGGCTTCGAAAAACTGTTTTTT. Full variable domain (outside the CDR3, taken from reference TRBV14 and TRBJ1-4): EAGVTQFPSHSVIEKGQTVTLRCDPISGHDNLYWYRRVMGKEIKFLLHFVKESKQDESGMPNNRFLAERTGGTYSTLKVQPAELEDSGVYFCASGRTGGFEKLFFGSGTQLSVL.

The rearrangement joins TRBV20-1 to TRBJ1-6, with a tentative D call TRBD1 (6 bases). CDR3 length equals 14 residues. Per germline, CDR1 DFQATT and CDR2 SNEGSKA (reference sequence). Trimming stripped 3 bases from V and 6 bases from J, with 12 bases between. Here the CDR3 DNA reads TGCAGTGCTAGGATCGGACAGTTTAATTCACCCCTCCACTTT. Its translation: CSARIGQFNSPLHF.

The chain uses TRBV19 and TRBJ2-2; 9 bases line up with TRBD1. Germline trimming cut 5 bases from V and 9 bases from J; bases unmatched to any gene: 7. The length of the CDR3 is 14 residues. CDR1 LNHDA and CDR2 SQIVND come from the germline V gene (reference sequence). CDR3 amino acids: CASSPQGAPRELFF. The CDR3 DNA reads TGTGCCAGTAGTCCACAGGGGGCCCCCCGGGAGCTGTTTTTT.

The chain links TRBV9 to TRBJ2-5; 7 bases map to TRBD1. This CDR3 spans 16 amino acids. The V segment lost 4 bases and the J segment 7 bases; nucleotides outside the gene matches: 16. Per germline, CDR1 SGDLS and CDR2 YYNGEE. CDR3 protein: CASSPRDSSRDGTQYF. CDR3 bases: TGTGCCAGCAGCCCCCGGGACAGCTCAAGAGACGGGACCCAGTACTTC.

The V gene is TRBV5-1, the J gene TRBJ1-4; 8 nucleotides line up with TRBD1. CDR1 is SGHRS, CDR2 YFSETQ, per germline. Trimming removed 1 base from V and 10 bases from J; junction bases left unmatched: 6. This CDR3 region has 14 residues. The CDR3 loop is CASSLMDREGKLFF. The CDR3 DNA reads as TGCGCCAGCAGCTTGATGGACAGGGAGGGAAAACTGTTTTTT.

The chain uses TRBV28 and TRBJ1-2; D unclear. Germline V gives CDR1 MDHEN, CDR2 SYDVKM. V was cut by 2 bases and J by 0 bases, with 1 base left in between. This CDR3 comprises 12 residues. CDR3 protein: CASSLANYGYTF. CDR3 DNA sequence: TGTGCCAGCAGTTTAGCTAACTATGGCTACACCTTC.

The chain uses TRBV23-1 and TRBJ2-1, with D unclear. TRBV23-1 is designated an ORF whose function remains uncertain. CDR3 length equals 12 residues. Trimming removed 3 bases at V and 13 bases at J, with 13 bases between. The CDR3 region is CASSHPPGLQFF. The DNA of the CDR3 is TGCGCCAGCAGTCACCCCCCTGGTCTCCAGTTCTTC.

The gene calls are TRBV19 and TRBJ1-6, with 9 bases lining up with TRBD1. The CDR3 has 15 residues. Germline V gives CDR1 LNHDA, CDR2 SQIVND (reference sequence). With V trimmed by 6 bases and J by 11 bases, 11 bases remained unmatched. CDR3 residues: CASRTNPGQGAPLHF. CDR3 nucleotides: TGTGCCAGTAGAACCAATCCGGGACAGGGCGCACCCCTCCACTTT.

CDR3 amino acids: CASREQFNEKLFF. The CDR3 DNA follows: TGTGCCAGCAGGGAACAGTTTAATGAAAAACTGTTTTTT. V usage is TRBV7-9 and J usage is TRBJ1-4; D gene unclear. Germline CDR1 SEHNR, CDR2 FQNEAQ (reference sequence). Trimming removed 6 bases from V and 4 bases from J, with 9 bases in between. The CDR3 covers 13 residues. Combining the CDR3 with reference TRBV7-9 and TRBJ1-4 gives the whole variable domain DTGVSQNPRHKITKRGQNVTFRCDPISEHNRLYWYRQTLGQGPEFLTYFQNEAQLEKSRLLSDRFSAERPKGSFSTLEIQRTEQGDSAMYLCASREQFNEKLFFGSGTQLSVL.

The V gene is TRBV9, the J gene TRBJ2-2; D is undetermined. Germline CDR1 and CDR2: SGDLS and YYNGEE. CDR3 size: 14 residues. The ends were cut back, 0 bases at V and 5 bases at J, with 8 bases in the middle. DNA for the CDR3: TGTGCCAGCAGCGTAGTTTCGCAGACCGGGGAGCTGTTTTTT. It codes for CASSVVSQTGELFF.